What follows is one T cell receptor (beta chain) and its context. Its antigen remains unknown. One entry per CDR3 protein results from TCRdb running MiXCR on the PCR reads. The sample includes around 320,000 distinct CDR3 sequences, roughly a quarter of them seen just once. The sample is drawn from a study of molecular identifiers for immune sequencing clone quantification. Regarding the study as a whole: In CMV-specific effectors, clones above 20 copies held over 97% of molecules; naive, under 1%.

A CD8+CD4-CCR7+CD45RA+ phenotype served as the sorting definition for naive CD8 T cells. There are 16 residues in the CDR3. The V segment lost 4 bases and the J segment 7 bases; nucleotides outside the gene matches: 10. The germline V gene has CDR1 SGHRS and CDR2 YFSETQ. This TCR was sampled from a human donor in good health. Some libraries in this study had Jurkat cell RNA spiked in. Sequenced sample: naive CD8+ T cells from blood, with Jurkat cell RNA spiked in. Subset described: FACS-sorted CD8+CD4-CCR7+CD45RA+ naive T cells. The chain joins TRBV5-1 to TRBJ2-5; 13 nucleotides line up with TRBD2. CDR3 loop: CASSLRTSGRDVTQYF. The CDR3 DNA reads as TGCGCCAGCAGCCTGCGAACTAGCGGGAGGGACGTGACCCAGTACTTC.